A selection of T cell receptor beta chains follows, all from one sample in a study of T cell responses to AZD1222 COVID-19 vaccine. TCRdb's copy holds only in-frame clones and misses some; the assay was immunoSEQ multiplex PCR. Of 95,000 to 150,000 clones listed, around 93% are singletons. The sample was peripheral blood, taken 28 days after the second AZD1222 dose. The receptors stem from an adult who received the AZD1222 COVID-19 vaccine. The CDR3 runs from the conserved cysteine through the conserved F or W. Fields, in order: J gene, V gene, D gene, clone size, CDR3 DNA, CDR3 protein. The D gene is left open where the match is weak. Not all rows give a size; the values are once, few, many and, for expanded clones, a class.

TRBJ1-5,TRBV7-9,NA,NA,TGTGCCAGCAGCTTAGCGGGGGAAAGCAATCAGCCCCAGCATTTT,CASSLAGESNQPQHF
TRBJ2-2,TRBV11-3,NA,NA,TGTGCCAGCAGTCCCCGGACTTCTCCGAACACCGGGGAGCTGTTTTTT,CASSPRTSPNTGELFF
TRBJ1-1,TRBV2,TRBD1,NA,TGTGCCAGCAGCCCAAACGACAGGGGAGGCACTGAAGCTTTCTTT,CASSPNDRGGTEAFF
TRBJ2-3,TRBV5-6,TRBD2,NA,TGTGCCAGCAGCTTGGGAGCCGCGGGGGGTACCACGGCGCAGTATTTT,CASSLGAAGGTTAQYF
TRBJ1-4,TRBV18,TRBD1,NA,TGTGCCAGCTCACCACCGAAGAGGGAGGGGGCCACTAATGAAAAACTGTTTTTT,CASSPPKREGATNEKLFF
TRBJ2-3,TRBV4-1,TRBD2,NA,TGCGCCAGCAGCCAACTTAGCGGGGCCTACACAGATACGCAGTATTTT,CASSQLSGAYTDTQYF
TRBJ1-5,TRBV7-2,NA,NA,TGTGCCAGCAGCTTAGGGACGAATCTCAATCAGCCCCAGCATTTT,CASSLGTNLNQPQHF
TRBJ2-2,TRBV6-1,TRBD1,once,TGTGCCAGCAGGGAAGCTGGGACAGGGATCTTCACCGGGGAGCTGTTTTTT,CASREAGTGIFTGELFF
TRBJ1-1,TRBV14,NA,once,TGTGCCAGCAGCTGGGGCCCGTTGGCAGGGCTCACATCAGCTTTCTTT,CASSWGPLAGLTSAFF
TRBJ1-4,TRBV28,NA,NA,TGTGCCAGCACGGGGGCCGACTACGAAAAACTGTTTTTT,CASTGADYEKLFF
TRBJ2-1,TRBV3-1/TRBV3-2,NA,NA,TGTGCCAGCAGCCACCTGACCTACAATGAGCAGTTCTTC,CASSHLTYNEQFF
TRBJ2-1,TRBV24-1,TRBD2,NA,TGTGCCACCAGTGAGGCCGGGACTAGCGGTGAGCAGTTCTTC,CATSEAGTSGEQFF
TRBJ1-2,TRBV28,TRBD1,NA,TGTGCCAGCAGACCGGACAGGGTAGCGGGTAACTATGGCTACACCTTC,CASRPDRVAGNYGYTF
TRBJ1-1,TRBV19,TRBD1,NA,TGTGCCAGTAGTATCGGGGGGACAGGGGCGACCACTGAAGCTTTCTTT,CASSIGGTGATTEAFF
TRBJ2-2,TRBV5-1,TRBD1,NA,TGCGCCAGCAGCTTGGCCTGGACAGGGGCGAACACCGGGGAGCTGTTTTTT,CASSLAWTGANTGELFF
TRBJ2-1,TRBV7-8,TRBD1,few,TGTGCCATTGCTGAAGGGGACAGGGTCAATGAGCAGTTCTTC,CAIAEGDRVNEQFF
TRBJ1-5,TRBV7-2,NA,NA,TGTGCCAGCAGCTCTCCCCCAGGCAATCAGCCCCAGCATTTT,CASSSPPGNQPQHF
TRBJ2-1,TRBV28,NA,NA,TGTGCCAGCAGTTTAGGGGGGGCTAGCGGCCCCAATGAGCAGTTCTTC,CASSLGGASGPNEQFF
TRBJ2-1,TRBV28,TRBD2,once,TGTGCCAGCAGTCTAAGCGGGGGGGCTAATGAGCAGTTCTTC,CASSLSGGANEQFF
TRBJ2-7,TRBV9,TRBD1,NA,TGTGCCAGCAGCGTAGGGACAGGGACCTACGAGCAGTACTTC,CASSVGTGTYEQYF
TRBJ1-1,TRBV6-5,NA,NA,TGTGCCAGCATGGGGACGGTGGGCACTGAAGCTTTCTTT,CASMGTVGTEAFF
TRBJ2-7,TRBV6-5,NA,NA,TGTGCCAGCAGTTACTCGCTACAGTGGTACGAGCAGTACTTC,CASSYSLQWYEQYF
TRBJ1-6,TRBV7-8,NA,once,TGTGCCAGCAGCTTAGACACAGGGAGAAATTCACCCCTCCACTTT,CASSLDTGRNSPLHF
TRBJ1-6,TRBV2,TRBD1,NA,TGTGCCAGCAGTCGGGACAGGGAATCACCCCTCCACTTT,CASSRDRESPLHF
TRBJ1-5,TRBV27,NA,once,TGTGCCAGCAGTCCCCGACAGACTCATCAGCCCCAGCATTTT,CASSPRQTHQPQHF
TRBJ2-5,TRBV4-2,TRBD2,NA,TGTGCCAGCAGCCAAGAATCTAGCGGGGGGAGAGAGACCCAGTACTTC,CASSQESSGGRETQYF
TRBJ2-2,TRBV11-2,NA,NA,TGTGCCAGCAGCTTGTCAGGTAGCTTCGGGGAGCTGTTTTTT,CASSLSGSFGELFF
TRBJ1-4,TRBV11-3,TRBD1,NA,TGTGCCAGCAGCCCCCGACAGGGAACTAATGAAAAACTGTTTTTT,CASSPRQGTNEKLFF
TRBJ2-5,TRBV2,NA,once,TGTGCCAGCAACTTGACGCCCCAAGAGACCCAGTACTTC,CASNLTPQETQYF
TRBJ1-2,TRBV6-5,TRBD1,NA,TGTGCCAGCAGCACCAGGGACAGGGTCCCTGGCTACACCTTC,CASSTRDRVPGYTF
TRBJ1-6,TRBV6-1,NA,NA,TGTGCCAGCAGTGAGGCCCTTTCACCCCTCCACTTT,CASSEALSPLHF